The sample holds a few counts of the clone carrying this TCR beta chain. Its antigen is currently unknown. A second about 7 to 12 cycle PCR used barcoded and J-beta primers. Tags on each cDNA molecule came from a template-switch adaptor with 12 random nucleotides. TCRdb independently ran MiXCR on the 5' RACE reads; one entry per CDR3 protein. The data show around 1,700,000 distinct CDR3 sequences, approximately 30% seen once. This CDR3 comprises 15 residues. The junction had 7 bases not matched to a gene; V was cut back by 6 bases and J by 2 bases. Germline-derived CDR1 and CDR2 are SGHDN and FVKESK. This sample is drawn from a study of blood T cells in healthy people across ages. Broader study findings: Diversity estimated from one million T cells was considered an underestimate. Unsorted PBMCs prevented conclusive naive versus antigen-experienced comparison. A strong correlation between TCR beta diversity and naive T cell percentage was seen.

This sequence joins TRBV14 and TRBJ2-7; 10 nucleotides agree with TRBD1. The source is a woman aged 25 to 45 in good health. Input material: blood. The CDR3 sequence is CASSHRTGGPYEQYF. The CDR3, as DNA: TGTGCCAGCAGTCATAGGACAGGGGGTCCCTACGAGCAGTACTTC.